What follows are 13 T cell receptor beta chains derived from one specimen sequenced in a study of T-cell reconstitution after alpha-beta-depleted transplantation in children. Library preparation (for TCRbeta) was performed with unique molecular identifiers. Each CDR3 protein is one row after TCRdb ran MiXCR on the PCR reads. The top ten clones hold approximately 18% of a sample with about 150,000 distinct CDR3 sequences, roughly 8.8% of them seen once. Source: PBMCs, mostly from graft donor cells, taken 180 days after TCRalphabeta/CD19-depleted stem cell transplant. Receptors were obtained from a female patient younger than 10 who had a stem cell transplant for congenital amegakaryocytic thrombocytopenia, so the T cells may come from the graft donor.

This clonotype came up many times. The J gene is TRBJ1-5, the V gene TRBV6-1; tentative D call: TRBD1 (5 bases). There are 13 residues in the CDR3. Germline CDR1 MNHNS, CDR2 SASEGT. V was shortened by 3 bases and J by 2 bases, with 5 bases between the two germline ends. The CDR3 loop is CASSEGGNQPQHF. CDR3 nucleotide sequence: TGTGCCAGCAGTGAGGGGGGCAATCAGCCCCAGCATTTT.

The chain has TRBV5-1 and TRBJ2-1; 9 positions agree with TRBD1. The germline V gene encodes CDR1 SGHRS and CDR2 YFSETQ. This CDR3 has 15 residues. V gave up 4 bases and J gave up 4 bases; unmatched junction bases: 6. The CDR3 sequence: CASSLGTGSYNEQFF. The CDR3 DNA reads TGCGCCAGCAGCCTCGGGACAGGGTCGTACAATGAGCAGTTCTTC.

The table lists this clonotype with many counts. The rearrangement joins TRBV25-1 to TRBJ1-1, with no clear D. The CDR3 is made up of 12 amino acids. The V gene's germline CDR1 is MGHDK and CDR2 SYGVNS. The germline V and J ends were trimmed by 3 bases and 11 bases, with 13 bases remaining between them. CDR3 amino acids: CASSDLGSGAFF. CDR3 bases: TGTGCCAGCAGTGACCTGGGGTCGGGCGCTTTCTTT.

This clonotype was observed many times. The J gene is TRBJ2-1, the V gene TRBV29-1, with D unclear. The V gene lost 2 bases and the J gene lost 2 bases, with 7 bases spanning the gap. The germline V gene has CDR1 SQVTM and CDR2 ANQGSEA. This CDR3 is built from 13 residues. The CDR3 loop reads CSVEPSPYNEQFF. The CDR3 bases are TGCAGCGTTGAACCCTCCCCCTACAATGAGCAGTTCTTC.

The J gene is TRBJ2-5, the V gene TRBV15, with 9 bases that match TRBD1. Germline CDR1 is LNHNV and CDR2 is YYDKDF (reference sequence). V was clipped by 0 bases and J by 4 bases; unmatched bases: 6. The CDR3 runs to 16 residues. The DNA for the CDR3 is TGTGCCACCAGCAGAGATCTTAGGACAGGGGTAGAGACCCAGTACTTC. This translates into CATSRDLRTGVETQYF. The variable domain in full, with the rest retrieved from reference TRBV15 and TRBJ2-5, is DAMVIQNPRYQVTQFGKPVTLSCSQTLNHNVMYWYQQKSSQAPKLLFHYYDKDFNNEADTPDNFQSRRPNTSFCFLDIRSPGLGDTAMYLCATSRDLRTGVETQYFGPGTRLLVL.

This clonotype was observed at least ten times. As DNA, the CDR3 is TGTGCCATCTCAGGGCAGGGTGATGGCTACACCTTC. This sequence encodes CAISGQGDGYTF. This chain joins TRBV10-3 and TRBJ1-2; D might be TRBD1 (5 bases). The CDR3 totals 12 residues. Per the germline V gene, CDR1 is ENHRY and CDR2 is SYGVKD. V lost 8 bases, J lost 6 bases, and 13 bases lay in between.

In the case of this clonotype: A much larger clone lies one base from this, so it may be a read error. The V and J genes are TRBV6-5 and TRBJ1-1; no clear D. V was clipped by 0 bases and J by 9 bases, with 11 bases between them. CDR1 is MNHEY and CDR2 is SVGAGI in the germline V gene. The CDR3 length is 13 residues. The CDR3 here is CASSYSRREKAFF. The CDR3, as DNA: TGTGCCAGCAGTTACTCGAGACGAGAGAAAGCTTTCTTT.

This clonotype has just a few counts. The chain has TRBV5-1 and TRBJ2-7; 8 bases match TRBD2. V was pared by 0 bases and J by 4 bases, with 6 bases of the junction left unmatched. Germline V gene data show CDR1 as SGHRS and CDR2 as YFSETQ. This CDR3 spans 15 amino acids. CDR3 in amino acids: CASSLVAGRRYEQYF. The DNA for the CDR3 is TGCGCCAGCAGCTTGGTAGCGGGAAGGCGGTACGAGCAGTACTTC.

The sample holds a few counts of this clonotype. The chain carries TRBV4-1 and TRBJ2-1; D may be TRBD2 (6 bases). Germline V gene lookup returns CDR1 MGHRA and CDR2 YSYEKL. The CDR3 covers 17 residues. Trimming removed 3 bases from V and 2 bases from J, with 17 bases in between. The CDR3 nucleotides read TGCGCCAGCAGCCATAGTGCGTGGTTAGCGGCCTACAATGAGCAGTTCTTC. Translated, it gives CASSHSAWLAAYNEQFF.

V is TRBV20-1 and J is TRBJ2-3; possibly TRBD2 for D (7 bases). V gave up 6 bases and J gave up 5 bases, with 18 bases separating them. Germline CDR1 reads DFQATT; CDR2 reads SNEGSKA (reference sequence). The CDR3 totals 14 residues. The CDR3 DNA reads TGCAGTGCCCGAGGGGGAGGGACTAAAGATACGCAGTATTTT. It specifies CSARGGGTKDTQYF.

The sample holds many counts of this clonotype. The V gene is TRBV24-1, the J gene TRBJ2-2, with D perhaps matching TRBD1 or TRBD2 (5 bases each). The CDR3 consists of 16 residues. The V and J ends lost 0 bases and 5 bases respectively, with 12 bases between them. Germline V gives CDR1 KGHDR, CDR2 SFDVKD. In nucleotides, the CDR3 is TGTGCCACCAGTGATTTGCGGGGCGCCGCGACCGGGGAGCTGTTTTTT. It codes for CATSDLRGAATGELFF.

This clonotype has at least ten counts. The chain joins TRBV5-1 to TRBJ2-2; unclear D gene. This CDR3 is 14 amino acids long. The germline CDR1 and CDR2 sequences are SGHRS and YFSETQ. Trimming removed 2 bases from V and 4 bases from J, with 9 bases in between. The DNA of the CDR3 is TGCGCCAGCAGCTTTCAGGATCTCACCGGGGAGCTGTTTTTT. This codes for CASSFQDLTGELFF.

In its sample, this clonotype was seen many times. The chain uses TRBV4-2 and TRBJ2-5; 14 bases fit TRBD2. This CDR3 comprises 18 residues. Germline CDR1 reads LGHNA; CDR2 reads YNFKEQ. J was trimmed by 5 bases and V by 2 bases; bases with no gene match: 10. CDR3 nucleotides: TGTGCCAGCAGCCAACTCGGGACTAGCGGGAGTTCGGGCGAGACCCAGTACTTC. This translates into CASSQLGTSGSSGETQYF.